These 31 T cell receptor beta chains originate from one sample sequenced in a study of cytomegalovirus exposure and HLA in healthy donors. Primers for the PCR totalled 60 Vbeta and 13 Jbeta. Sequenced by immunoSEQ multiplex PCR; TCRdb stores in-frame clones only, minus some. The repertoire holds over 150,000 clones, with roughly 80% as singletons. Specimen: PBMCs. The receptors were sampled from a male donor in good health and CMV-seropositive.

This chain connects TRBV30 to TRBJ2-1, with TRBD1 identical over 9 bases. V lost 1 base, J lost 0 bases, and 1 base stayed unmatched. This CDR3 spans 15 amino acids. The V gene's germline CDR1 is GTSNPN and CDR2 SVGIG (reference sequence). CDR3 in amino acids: CAWSGGQGSYNEQFF. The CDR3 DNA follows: TGTGCCTGGAGTGGGGGACAGGGCTCCTACAATGAGCAGTTCTTC.

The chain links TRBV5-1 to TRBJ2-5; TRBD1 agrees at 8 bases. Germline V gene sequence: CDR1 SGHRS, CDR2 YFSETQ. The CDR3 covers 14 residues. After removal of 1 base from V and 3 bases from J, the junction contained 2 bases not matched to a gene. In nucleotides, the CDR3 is TGCGCCAGCAGCTTGTTGACAGGGGAAGAGACCCAGTACTTC. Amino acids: CASSLLTGEETQYF.

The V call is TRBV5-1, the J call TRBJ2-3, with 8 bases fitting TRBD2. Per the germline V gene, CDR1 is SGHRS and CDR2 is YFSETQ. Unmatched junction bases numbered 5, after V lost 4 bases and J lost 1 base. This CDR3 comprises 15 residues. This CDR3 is CASSRSGKGTDTQYF. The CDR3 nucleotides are TGCGCCAGCAGCCGTAGCGGGAAGGGCACAGATACGCAGTATTTT.

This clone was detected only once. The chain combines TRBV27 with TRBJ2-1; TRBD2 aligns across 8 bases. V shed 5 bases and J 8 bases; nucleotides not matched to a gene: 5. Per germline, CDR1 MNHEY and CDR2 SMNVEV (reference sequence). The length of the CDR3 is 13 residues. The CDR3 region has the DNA TGTGCCAGCAGTCCGACTAGCGAGTATGAGCAGTTCTTC. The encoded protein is CASSPTSEYEQFF.

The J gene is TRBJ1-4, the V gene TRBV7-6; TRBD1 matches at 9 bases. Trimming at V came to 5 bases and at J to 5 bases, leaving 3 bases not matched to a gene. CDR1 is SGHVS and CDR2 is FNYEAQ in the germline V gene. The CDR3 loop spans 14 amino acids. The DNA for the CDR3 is TGTGCCAGCAGCCGAGGACAGGGGAATGAAAAACTGTTTTTT. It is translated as CASSRGQGNEKLFF.

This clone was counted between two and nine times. CDR3 residues: CASSVADSLNQPQHF. CDR3 in DNA: TGTGCCAGCAGCGTGGCGGACAGCCTCAATCAGCCCCAGCATTTT. The V gene is TRBV9, the J gene TRBJ1-5, with a weak D call TRBD1 (6 bases). V was trimmed by 2 bases and J by 3 bases, leaving 12 bases between them. The CDR3 runs 15 residues. The germline CDR1 and CDR2 sequences are SGDLS and YYNGEE.

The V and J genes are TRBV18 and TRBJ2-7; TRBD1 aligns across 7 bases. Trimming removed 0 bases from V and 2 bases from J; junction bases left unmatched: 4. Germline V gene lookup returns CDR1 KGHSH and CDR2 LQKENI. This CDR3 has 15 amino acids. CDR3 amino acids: CASSPPIGTAYEQYF. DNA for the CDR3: TGTGCCAGCTCACCACCGATTGGGACAGCCTACGAGCAGTACTTC.

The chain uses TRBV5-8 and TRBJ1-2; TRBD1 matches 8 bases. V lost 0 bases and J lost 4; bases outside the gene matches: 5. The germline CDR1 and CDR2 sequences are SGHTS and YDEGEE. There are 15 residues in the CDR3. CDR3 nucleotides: TGTGCCAGCAGCTTGGTCCAGGGGGCCGGCTATGGCTACACCTTC. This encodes CASSLVQGAGYGYTF.

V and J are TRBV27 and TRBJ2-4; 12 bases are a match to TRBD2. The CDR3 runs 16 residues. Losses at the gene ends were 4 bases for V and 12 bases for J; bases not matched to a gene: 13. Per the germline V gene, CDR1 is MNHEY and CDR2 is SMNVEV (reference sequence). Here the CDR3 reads CASSSPSGGAQASQYF. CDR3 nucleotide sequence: TGTGCCAGCAGTTCTCCTAGCGGGGGGGCCCAGGCCAGTCAGTACTTC.

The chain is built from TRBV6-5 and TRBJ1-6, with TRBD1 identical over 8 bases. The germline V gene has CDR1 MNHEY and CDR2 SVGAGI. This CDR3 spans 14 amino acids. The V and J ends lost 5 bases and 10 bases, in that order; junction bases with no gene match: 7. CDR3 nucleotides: TGTGCCAGCAGTCCCGGACAGGGCGCCTCACCCCTCCACTTT. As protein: CASSPGQGASPLHF.

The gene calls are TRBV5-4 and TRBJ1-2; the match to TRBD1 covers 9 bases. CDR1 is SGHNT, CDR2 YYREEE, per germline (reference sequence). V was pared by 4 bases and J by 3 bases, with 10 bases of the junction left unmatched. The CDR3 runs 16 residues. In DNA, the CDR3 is TGTGCCAGCAGCCCCCCGACAGGGGGTATGGACTATGGCTACACCTTC. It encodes CASSPPTGGMDYGYTF.

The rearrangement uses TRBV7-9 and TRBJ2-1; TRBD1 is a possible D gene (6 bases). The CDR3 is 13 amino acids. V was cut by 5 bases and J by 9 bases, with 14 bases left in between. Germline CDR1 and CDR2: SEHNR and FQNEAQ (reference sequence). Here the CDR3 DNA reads TGTGCCAGCAGCGCCCCAGGGGTGGGTGAGCAGTTCTTC. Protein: CASSAPGVGEQFF.

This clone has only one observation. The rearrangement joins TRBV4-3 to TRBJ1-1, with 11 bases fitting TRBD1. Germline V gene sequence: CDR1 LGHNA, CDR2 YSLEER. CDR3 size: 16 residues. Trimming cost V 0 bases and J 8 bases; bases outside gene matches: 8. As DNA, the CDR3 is TGCGCCAGCAGCCAAGATCCCTGGACAGGGGGCCGGGAAGCTTTCTTT. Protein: CASSQDPWTGGREAFF.

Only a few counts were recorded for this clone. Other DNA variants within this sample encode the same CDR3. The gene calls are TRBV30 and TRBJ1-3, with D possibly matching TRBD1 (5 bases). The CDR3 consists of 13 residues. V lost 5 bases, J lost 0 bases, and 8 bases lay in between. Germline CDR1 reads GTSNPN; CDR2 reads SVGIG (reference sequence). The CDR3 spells CAWDSLSGNTIYF. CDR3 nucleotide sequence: TGTGCCTGGGACAGTCTCTCTGGAAACACCATATATTTT.

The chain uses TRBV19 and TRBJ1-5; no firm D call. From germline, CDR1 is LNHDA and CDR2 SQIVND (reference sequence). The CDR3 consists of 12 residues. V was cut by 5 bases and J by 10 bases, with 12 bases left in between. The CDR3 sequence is CASSQFSGPQHF. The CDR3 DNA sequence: TGTGCCAGTAGTCAGTTCAGCGGTCCCCAGCATTTT.

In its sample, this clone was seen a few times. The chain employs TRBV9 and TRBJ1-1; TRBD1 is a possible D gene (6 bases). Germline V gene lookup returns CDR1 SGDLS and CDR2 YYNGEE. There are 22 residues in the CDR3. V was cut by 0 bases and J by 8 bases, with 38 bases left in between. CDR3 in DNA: TGTGCCAGCAGCGTAGAGTTTCCGGGACATAGAAGTGGAAGTTTCGAAAGAGCCGAAGCTTTCTTT. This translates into CASSVEFPGHRSGSFERAEAFF.

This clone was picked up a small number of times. This CDR3 is CASSQPRSGSSYNEQFF. CDR3 DNA sequence: TGCGCCAGCAGCCAGCCGAGAAGCGGCAGCTCCTACAATGAGCAGTTCTTC. The chain carries TRBV4-1 and TRBJ2-1; TRBD2 might be the D (5 bases). From germline, CDR1 is MGHRA and CDR2 YSYEKL. CDR3 length equals 17 residues. V lost 3 bases, J lost 0 bases, and 15 bases lay in between.

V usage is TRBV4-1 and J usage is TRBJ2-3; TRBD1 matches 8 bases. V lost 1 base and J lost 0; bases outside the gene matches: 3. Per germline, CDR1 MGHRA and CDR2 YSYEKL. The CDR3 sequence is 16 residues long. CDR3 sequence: CASSQGTGHSTDTQYF. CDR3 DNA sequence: TGCGCCAGCAGCCAAGGGACAGGGCATAGCACAGATACGCAGTATTTT.

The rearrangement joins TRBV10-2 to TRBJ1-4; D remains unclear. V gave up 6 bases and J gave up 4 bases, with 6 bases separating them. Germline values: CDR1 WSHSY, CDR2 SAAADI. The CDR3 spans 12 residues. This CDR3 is CASSPINEKLFF. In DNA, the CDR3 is TGCGCCAGCAGCCCTATTAATGAAAAACTGTTTTTT.

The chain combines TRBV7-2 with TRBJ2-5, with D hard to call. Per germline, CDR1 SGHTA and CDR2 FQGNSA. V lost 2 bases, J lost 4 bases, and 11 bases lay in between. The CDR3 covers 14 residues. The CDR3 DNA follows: TGTGCCAGCAGCTTAACTCCGGTCCGAGAGACCCAGTACTTC. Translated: CASSLTPVRETQYF.

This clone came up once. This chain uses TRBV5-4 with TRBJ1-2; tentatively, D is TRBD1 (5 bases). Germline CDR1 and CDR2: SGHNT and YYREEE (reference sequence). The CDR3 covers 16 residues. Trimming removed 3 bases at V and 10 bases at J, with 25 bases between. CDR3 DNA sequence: TGTGCCAGCAGCTCCGGCGGACCGCGATGGGGGGATGACTACACCTTC. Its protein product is CASSSGGPRWGDDYTF. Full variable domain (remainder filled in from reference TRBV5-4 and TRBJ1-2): ETGVTQSPTHLIKTRGQQVTLRCSSQSGHNTVSWYQQALGQGPQFIFQYYREEENGRGNFPPRFSGLQFPNYSSELNVNALELDDSALYLCASSSGGPRWGDDYTFGSGTRLTVV.

CDR3 region: CASSPTASYEQYF. The CDR3 nucleotides are TGCGCCAGCAGCCCAACAGCTTCCTACGAGCAGTACTTC. The J gene is TRBJ2-7, the V gene TRBV4-1; D unresolved. CDR1 is MGHRA, CDR2 YSYEKL, per germline. Trimming stripped 4 bases from V and 1 base from J, with 8 bases between. This CDR3 has 13 amino acids.

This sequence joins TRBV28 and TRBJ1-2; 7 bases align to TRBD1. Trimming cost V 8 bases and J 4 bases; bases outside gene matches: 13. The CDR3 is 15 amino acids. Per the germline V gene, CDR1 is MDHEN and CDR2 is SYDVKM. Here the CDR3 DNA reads TGTGCCAGCCTTGCCAACAGGGGATGGGGCTATGGCTACACCTTC. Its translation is CASLANRGWGYGYTF.

The CDR3 here is CASSRTRSYEQYF. The CDR3 DNA is TGTGCCAGCAGTAGAACGAGGTCCTACGAGCAGTACTTC. V gene TRBV6-5 combines with J gene TRBJ2-7; D not certain. The CDR3 is made up of 13 amino acids. V lost 5 bases and J lost 1, with 9 bases in between. The germline V gene has CDR1 MNHEY and CDR2 SVGAGI.

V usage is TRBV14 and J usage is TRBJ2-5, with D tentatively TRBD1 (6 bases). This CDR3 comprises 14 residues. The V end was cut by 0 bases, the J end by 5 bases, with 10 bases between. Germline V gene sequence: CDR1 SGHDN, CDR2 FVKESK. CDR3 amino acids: CASSQDQGTETQYF. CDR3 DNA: TGTGCCAGCAGCCAAGATCAGGGGACGGAGACCCAGTACTTC. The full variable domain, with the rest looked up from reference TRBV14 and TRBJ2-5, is EAGVTQFPSHSVIEKGQTVTLRCDPISGHDNLYWYRRVMGKEIKFLLHFVKESKQDESGMPNNRFLAERTGGTYSTLKVQPAELEDSGVYFCASSQDQGTETQYFGPGTRLLVL.

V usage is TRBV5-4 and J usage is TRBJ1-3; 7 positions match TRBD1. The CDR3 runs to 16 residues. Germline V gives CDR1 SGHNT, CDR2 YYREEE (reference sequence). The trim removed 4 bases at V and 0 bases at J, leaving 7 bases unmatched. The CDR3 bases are TGTGCCAGCAGCGGGGCCGGGACAGCCTCTGGAAACACCATATATTTT. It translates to CASSGAGTASGNTIYF.

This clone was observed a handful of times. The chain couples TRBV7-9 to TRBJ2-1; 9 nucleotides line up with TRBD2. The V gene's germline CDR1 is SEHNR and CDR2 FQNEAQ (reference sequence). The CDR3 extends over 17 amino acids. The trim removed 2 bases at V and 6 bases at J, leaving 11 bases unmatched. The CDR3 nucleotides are TGTGCCAGCAGCTTAATAGGGGCTAGCGGGATGTTCAATGAGCAGTTCTTC. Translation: CASSLIGASGMFNEQFF.

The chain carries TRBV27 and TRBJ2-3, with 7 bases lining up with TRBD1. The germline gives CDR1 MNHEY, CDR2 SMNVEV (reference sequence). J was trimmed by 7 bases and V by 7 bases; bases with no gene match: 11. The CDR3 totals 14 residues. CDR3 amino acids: CASNTGDLLNTQYF. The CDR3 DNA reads TGTGCCAGCAATACAGGGGATTTATTAAATACGCAGTATTTT.

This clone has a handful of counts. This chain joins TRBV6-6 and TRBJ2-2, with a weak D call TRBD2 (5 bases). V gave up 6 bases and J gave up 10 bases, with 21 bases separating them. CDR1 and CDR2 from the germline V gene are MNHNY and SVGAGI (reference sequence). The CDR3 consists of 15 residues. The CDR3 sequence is CASSPREGATQELFF. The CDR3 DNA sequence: TGTGCCAGCAGCCCCCGAGAGGGCGCCACGCAGGAGCTGTTTTTT.

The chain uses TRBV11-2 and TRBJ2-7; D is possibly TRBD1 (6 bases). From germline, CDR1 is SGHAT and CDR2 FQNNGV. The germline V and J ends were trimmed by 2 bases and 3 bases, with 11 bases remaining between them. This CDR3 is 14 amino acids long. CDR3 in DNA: TGTGCCAGCAGCTTAAACAGGGCAGTCTACGAGCAGTACTTC. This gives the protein CASSLNRAVYEQYF.

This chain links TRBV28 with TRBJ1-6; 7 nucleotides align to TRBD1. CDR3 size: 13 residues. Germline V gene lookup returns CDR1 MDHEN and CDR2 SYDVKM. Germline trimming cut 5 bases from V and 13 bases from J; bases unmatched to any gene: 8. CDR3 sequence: CASSQGTEKPLHF. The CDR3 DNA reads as TGTGCCAGCAGTCAAGGGACAGAGAAGCCCCTCCACTTT.